This passage covers 8 T cell receptor beta chains from one sample sequenced in a study of CD8+ T cells in alopecia areata. Treatment noted: oral pan-JAK inhibitor, 5-10 mg twice daily. The authors extracted RNA and reverse transcribed it into cDNA as the sequencing template. Sequencing was performed with immunoSEQ multiplex PCR; in TCRdb, only in-frame clones are kept and a portion is missing. The sample has approximately 140,000 clones, 86% seen once. This specimen was CD8+ T cells sorted from blood, taken at week 4, from a patient treated with tofacitinib. All receptors come from a human donor with alopecia areata.

This clone has just a few counts. V gene TRBV2 combines with J gene TRBJ2-7; D not certain. The germline CDR1 and CDR2 sequences are SNHLY and FYNNEI. The CDR3 has 13 amino acids. The V end lost 7 bases, the J end lost 5 bases, and 15 bases lay between the germline ends. CDR3 nucleotides: TGTGCCAGCATTTCCGGTGGGAACAACGAGCAGTACTTC. It specifies CASISGGNNEQYF.

The rearrangement joins TRBV7-2 to TRBJ1-5; D remains ambiguous. The CDR3 length is 12 residues. Germline-derived CDR1 and CDR2 are SGHTA and FQGNSA. Trimming left V 1 base short and J 7 bases short, with 5 bases between. For the CDR3, the DNA is TGTGCCAGCAGCTTAGAAGTACAGCCCCAGCATTTT. This encodes CASSLEVQPQHF.

The V call is TRBV7-3, the J call TRBJ2-1, with TRBD2 identical over 9 bases. Germline assignment: CDR1 SGHTA and CDR2 FQGTGA. V dropped 2 bases and J dropped 5; count of bases not matched to a gene: 4. CDR3 length equals 15 residues. Written as DNA, the CDR3 is TGTGCCAGCAGCTTAGTAGCGGGAGTTAACAATGAGCAGTTCTTC. Residues: CASSLVAGVNNEQFF. Variable domain in full (rest from reference TRBV7-3 and TRBJ2-1): GAGVSQTPSNKVTEKGKYVELRCDPISGHTALYWYRQSLGQGPEFLIYFQGTGAADDSGLPNDRFFAVRPEGSVSTLKIQRTERGDSAVYLCASSLVAGVNNEQFFGPGTRLTVL.

This clone was recorded once. V usage is TRBV29-1 and J usage is TRBJ1-1, with D hard to call. The germline V gene has CDR1 SQVTM and CDR2 ANQGSEA. CDR3 length equals 11 residues. Trimming shortened V by 4 bases and J by 1 base, and 4 bases separated the two germline ends. The chain's CDR3 is CSVVWNTEAFF. The CDR3 DNA reads TGCAGCGTTGTGTGGAACACTGAAGCTTTCTTT. Based on the CDR3 plus reference TRBV29-1 and TRBJ1-1, the full variable domain is SAVISQKPSRDICQRGTSLTIQCQVDSQVTMMFWYRQQPGQSLTLIATANQGSEATYESGFVIDKFPISRPNLTFSTLTVSNMSPEDSSIYLCSVVWNTEAFFGQGTRLTVV.

The chain joins TRBV29-1 to TRBJ1-2; possibly TRBD1 for D (6 bases). Germline assignment: CDR1 SQVTM and CDR2 ANQGSEA. The CDR3 consists of 12 residues. V lost 0 bases and J lost 8, with 10 bases in between. CDR3 DNA: TGCAGCGTTGAAGATGGGGGCGGGGGCTACACCTTC. This sequence encodes CSVEDGGGGYTF.

The chain couples TRBV30 to TRBJ2-7; 9 bases align to TRBD1. The V gene end was trimmed by 2 bases and the J gene end by 10 bases; junction bases not matched to a gene: 9. The CDR3 has 13 residues. In germline, CDR1 is GTSNPN, CDR2 SVGIG (reference sequence). CDR3 bases: TGTGCCTGGAGTCGGACGGGACAGGGATCACAGTACTTC. It specifies CAWSRTGQGSQYF.

The J gene is TRBJ2-5, the V gene TRBV27, with 9 bases identical to TRBD2. J was trimmed by 5 bases and V by 2 bases; bases with no gene match: 3. Per the germline V gene, CDR1 is MNHEY and CDR2 is SMNVEV (reference sequence). This CDR3 spans 14 amino acids. CDR3: CASSLAGGHETQYF. Written as DNA, the CDR3 is TGTGCCAGCAGTTTAGCGGGAGGGCACGAGACCCAGTACTTC.

This chain connects TRBV2 to TRBJ2-7; tentatively, D is TRBD2 (5 bases). From germline, CDR1 is SNHLY and CDR2 FYNNEI. The CDR3 is 12 residues long. Between the trimmed V and J ends, which lost 8 bases and 4 bases, there was a span of 12 bases. The CDR3, as DNA: TGTGCCAGCGTGGGGAGAGGGTACGAGCAGTACTTC. Its protein is CASVGRGYEQYF.